This T cell receptor beta chain stems from a study of cytomegalovirus exposure and HLA in healthy donors. Regarding the study as a whole: Sequences of the TCR beta chain were said to predict the HLA-A and HLA-B alleles of most subjects accurately. In vitro checks showed that a few CMV-associated chains really do target CMV antigens. An analysis that was carried out later associated some 17,000 TCR beta sequences with HLA alleles at 0.05 false discovery rate.

The donors (healthy individuals) were bone marrow donors. PCR employed 60 Vbeta and 13 Jbeta primers. This table comes from immunoSEQ multiplex PCR, and its TCRdb copy is limited to in-frame clones, with some not included. The data hold 100,000 or so clones, with approximately 81% observed a single time. Looked up from germline, CDR1 is SGHAT and CDR2 is FQNNGV. V lost 5 bases and J lost 2; bases outside the gene matches: 0. The CDR3 covers 14 residues. This clone was found a few times. Its specificity is unknown. The chain is built from TRBV11-2 and TRBJ2-7; TRBD2 aligns across 13 bases. The sequenced sample was PBMCs. The clonotype was recovered from a female donor in good health and CMV-seropositive. CDR3 in amino acids: CASSGLAGAYEQYF. CDR3 bases: TGTGCCAGCAGCGGACTAGCGGGAGCCTACGAGCAGTACTTC.